The 9 T cell receptor beta chains below come from one sample, sequenced in a study of T cell changes during pregnancy in multiple sclerosis (dated by TCRdb to 2018 to 2020). The library was built by means of the immunoSEQ multiplex PCR assay. In its TCRdb copy, this immuneACCESS table keeps in-frame sequences only and misses some clones. Where compared with another copy, unresolved V genes explain less than half of these, and the others have no known cause. The sample table holds roughly 69,000 clones, of which approximately 90% were seen once. Clones ranked in the top ten supply approximately 1.5% of the sample. This specimen consisted of peripheral blood, obtained in the second trimester of pregnancy. These receptors all stem from a female donor with multiple sclerosis, enrolled in a pregnancy study.

The V and J genes are TRBV5-1 and TRBJ2-5; TRBD1 is a possible D gene (5 bases). The CDR3 is 14 amino acids. The germline V gene has CDR1 SGHRS and CDR2 YFSETQ. V lost 4 bases and J 1 base, leaving 11 bases between the germline ends. The CDR3 spells CASSAYRSQETQYF. In DNA, the CDR3 is TGCGCCAGCAGCGCCTACAGGAGCCAAGAGACCCAGTACTTC.

The rearrangement links TRBV10-2 to TRBJ1-2; TRBD1 matches 8 bases. This CDR3 spans 14 amino acids. Germline V gives CDR1 WSHSY, CDR2 SAAADI. The junction had 5 bases not matched to a gene; V was cut back by 6 bases and J by 2 bases. CDR3 coding DNA: TGCGCCAGCAGCGGGACAGGCTTAAACTATGGCTACACCTTC. Protein product: CASSGTGLNYGYTF.

The V and J genes are TRBV4-2 and TRBJ2-3, with 9 bases that match TRBD1. CDR1 and CDR2 from the germline V gene are LGHNA and YNFKEQ. The CDR3 is 17 residues long. J gave up 3 bases and V 1 base, and 8 bases lay outside the gene matches. Written as DNA, the CDR3 is TGTGCCAGCAGCCAAGTCTTTGAGGACAGGGGTACAGATACGCAGTATTTT. Translated, it gives CASSQVFEDRGTDTQYF.

The chain links TRBV11-2 to TRBJ1-4; possibly TRBD1 for D (5 bases). The CDR3 contains 16 residues. The V end was cut by 2 bases, the J end by 8 bases, with 18 bases between. Germline V gives CDR1 SGHAT, CDR2 FQNNGV. CDR3 residues: CASSLSQGGRGEKLFF. DNA of the CDR3: TGTGCCAGCAGCTTATCCCAAGGAGGGAGGGGAGAAAAACTGTTTTTT.

The chain joins TRBV5-1 to TRBJ1-1; a weak D match, TRBD1 (5 bases). The CDR3 has 15 amino acids. V was pared by 2 bases and J by 2 bases, with 13 bases between. Germline V CDR1 and CDR2: SGHRS, YFSETQ. CDR3 DNA: TGCGCCAGCAGCTTCGAAGGGGTCCTCAACACTGAAGCTTTCTTT. It yields the protein CASSFEGVLNTEAFF. The whole variable domain, filled in from reference TRBV5-1 and TRBJ1-1, reads KAGVTQTPRYLIKTRGQQVTLSCSPISGHRSVSWYQQTPGQGLQFLFEYFSETQRNKGNFPGRFSGRQFSNSRSEMNVSTLELGDSALYLCASSFEGVLNTEAFFGQGTRLTVV.

The rearrangement joins TRBV19 to TRBJ1-1; D unresolved. Germline V gene sequence: CDR1 LNHDA, CDR2 SQIVND (reference sequence). Deletions cut 11 bases from V and 1 base from J, with 8 bases between. The CDR3 has 11 amino acids. CDR3 sequence (DNA): TGTGCCTCCGCTAGGAACACTGAAGCTTTCTTT. It encodes CASARNTEAFF.

This chain links TRBV27 with TRBJ2-1; TRBD2 is a possible D gene (5 bases). V shed 2 bases and J shed 7 bases, with 15 bases lying between them. CDR3 length: 15 residues. Germline-derived CDR1 and CDR2 are MNHEY and SMNVEV (reference sequence). CDR3 sequence reads: CASSLRYGIENEQFF. The CDR3 DNA reads TGTGCCAGCAGTTTAAGGTACGGGATTGAGAATGAGCAGTTCTTC.

V usage is TRBV10-3 and J usage is TRBJ2-7, with 9 bases fitting TRBD1. Trimming at V came to 8 bases and at J to 6 bases, leaving 8 bases not matched to a gene. The CDR3 is made up of 13 amino acids. Per the germline V gene, CDR1 is ENHRY and CDR2 is SYGVKD. The CDR3 protein is CAIRAGTGTEQYF. The CDR3 region has the DNA TGTGCCATCCGCGCCGGGACAGGGACCGAGCAGTACTTC.

Only one count was recorded for this clone. V is TRBV9 and J is TRBJ1-6; 7 bases line up with TRBD1. The ends lost 6 bases at V and 8 bases at J; junction bases unmatched: 8. Germline V gene lookup returns CDR1 SGDLS and CDR2 YYNGEE. This CDR3 spans 14 amino acids. The CDR3 coding sequence is TGTGCCAGCACCCTAAGACAGGGAGATTCACCCCTCCACTTT. Protein sequence: CASTLRQGDSPLHF.